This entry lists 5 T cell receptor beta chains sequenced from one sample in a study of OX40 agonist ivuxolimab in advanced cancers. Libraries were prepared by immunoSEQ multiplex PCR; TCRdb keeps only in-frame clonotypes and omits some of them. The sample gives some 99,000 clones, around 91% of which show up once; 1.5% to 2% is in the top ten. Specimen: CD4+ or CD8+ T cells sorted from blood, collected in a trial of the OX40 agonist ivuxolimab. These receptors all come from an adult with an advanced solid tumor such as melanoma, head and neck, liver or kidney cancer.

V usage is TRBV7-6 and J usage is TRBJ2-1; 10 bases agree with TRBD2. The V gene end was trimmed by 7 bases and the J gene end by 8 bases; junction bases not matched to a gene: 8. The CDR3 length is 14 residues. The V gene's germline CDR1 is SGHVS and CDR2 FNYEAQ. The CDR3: CASTAGLAVDEQFF. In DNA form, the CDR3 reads TGTGCCAGCACCGCCGGACTAGCGGTCGATGAGCAGTTCTTC. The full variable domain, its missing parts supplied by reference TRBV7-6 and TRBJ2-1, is GAGVSQSPRYKVTKRGQDVALRCDPISGHVSLYWYRQALGQGPEFLTYFNYEAQQDKSGLPNDRFSAERPEGSISTLTIQRTEQRDSAMYRCASTAGLAVDEQFFGPGTRLTVL.

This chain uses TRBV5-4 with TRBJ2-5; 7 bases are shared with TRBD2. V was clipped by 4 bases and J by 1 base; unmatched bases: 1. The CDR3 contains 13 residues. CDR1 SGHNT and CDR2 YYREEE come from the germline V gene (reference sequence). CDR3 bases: TGTGCCAGCAGCAGGGAGGGCCAAGAGACCCAGTACTTC. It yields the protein CASSREGQETQYF.

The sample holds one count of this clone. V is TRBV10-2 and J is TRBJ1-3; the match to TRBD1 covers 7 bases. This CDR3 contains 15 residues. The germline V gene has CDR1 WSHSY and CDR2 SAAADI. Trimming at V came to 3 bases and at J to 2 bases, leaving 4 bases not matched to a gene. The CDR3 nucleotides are TGCGCCAGCAGTGACCTCACAGGGGCTGGAAACACCATATATTTT. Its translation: CASSDLTGAGNTIYF.

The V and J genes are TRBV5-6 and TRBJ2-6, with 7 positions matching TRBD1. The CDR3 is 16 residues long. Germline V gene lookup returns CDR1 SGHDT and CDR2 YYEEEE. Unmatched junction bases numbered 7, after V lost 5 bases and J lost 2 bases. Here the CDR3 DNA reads TGTGCCAGCAGAGTACGACAGGGTACTGGGGCCAACGTCCTGACTTTC. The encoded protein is CASRVRQGTGANVLTF.

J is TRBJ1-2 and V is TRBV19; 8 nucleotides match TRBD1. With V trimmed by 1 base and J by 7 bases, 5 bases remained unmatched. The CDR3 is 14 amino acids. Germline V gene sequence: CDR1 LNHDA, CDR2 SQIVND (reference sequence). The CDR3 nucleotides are TGTGCCAGTAGTATAGGGACAGGGTCCAGTGGCTACACCTTC. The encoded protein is CASSIGTGSSGYTF.